Included here is one T cell receptor (beta chain) sequence, with context. The antigen remains unidentified. The data belong to a study of cytomegalovirus exposure and HLA in healthy donors. General study findings and limits: Serostatus for CMV was the only available immune exposure information. Sequencing artifact likely explains a cluster of highly shared sequence variants.

The PCR employed 60 Vbeta primers together with 13 Jbeta primers. The data were produced by immunoSEQ multiplex PCR, yet TCRdb's version contains in-frame clones alone and is incomplete. The sample has around 150,000 clones; 80% to 85% are singletons. The CDR3 length is 14 residues. Germline V gene sequence: CDR1 SGHAT, CDR2 FQNNGV. J was trimmed by 2 bases and V by 5 bases; bases with no gene match: 5. This chain uses TRBV11-2 with TRBJ2-7; 8 nucleotides line up with TRBD1. The sequence derives from a male donor in good health and CMV-seropositive. The sequenced material came from PBMCs. The CDR3 DNA reads as TGTGCCAGCAGCGCACTGGACAGGGCCTACGAGCAGTACTTC. Encoded protein: CASSALDRAYEQYF.